This T cell receptor (beta chain) emerged from a study of shared clonotypes between healthy human individuals (dated by TCRdb to 2020 to 2021). Regarding the complete study: Two women and a few men aged 18 to 49 years were included in the cohort. For each donor, three plates each were used for CD4 naive and CD4 memory, two plates were used for CD8 naive, and one plate was used for CD8 memory. The study deeply sequenced blood TCR repertoires of roughly five healthy adults to estimate repertoire size and the extent of clonotype sharing between individuals. Different laboratories and diverse techniques were used to prepare libraries and sequence TCR repertoires, to increase sequencing depth and limit assay-specific biases. Each donor's leukapheresis produced roughly between roughly 0.9 and 9 billion PBMCs.

TCR CDR3 regions were amplified from genomic DNA by multiplex PCR using the deep immunoSEQ assay. Genomic DNA extracted from each cell subset was distributed evenly over all wells of several immunoSEQ 96-well plates, and each plate served as one replicate. For sorted subsets, each replicate PCR was loaded with 200 ng genomic DNA, equivalent to 30,000 or so T cell genomes. Purified libraries were quantified with a Qubit 3.0 fluorometer, sized on a Bioanalyzer 2100, and re-quantified with the KAPA Library Quantification kit. A separate single-read 150-cycle Illumina NextSeq 550 flow cell was used to sequence each immunoSEQ 96-well plate. The authors processed their data as follows. The immunoSEQ output contained only junctional sequences without quality scores, so filtering could not match that applied to full-length reads. To assign V/J genes and CDR3, sequences were annotated using PyIR, a Python wrapper for IgBLAST v1.9, with IMGT germline references. Reads were filtered out if the reads had weak V/J assignments (E-value above 1e-6), no CDR3, stop codons, out-of-frame junctions, or ambiguous translated residues. V3J clonotypes were defined as sequences sharing the same inferred V gene, J gene, and CDR3 amino acid sequence. Percentage overlap between repertoires was calculated by dividing the number of shared unique clonotypes by the size of the smaller repertoire. RTK rarefaction, the Chao1 estimator, and Recon v2.1 estimates of unobserved clonotypes were used to assess repertoire richness. OLGA was used to compute generation probabilities for all TCRbeta clonotypes that the gDNA method yielded from a few donors. What TCRdb holds here is the immuneACCESS table cut down to in-frame rearrangements. Part of the clones is not present; checked against another copy, under half of the missing clones reflect an unresolved V gene, and the others are unexplained. For V, J and clone size, that table is used; D and trimming come from the DNA. The sample has about 1 million clones on record, around four fifths of them singletons. The top ten clones comprise about 1.4% of the sample.

Healthy HIV-negative adults with no recently reported acute infections or vaccinations were included as donors. Every donor was a Caucasian adult residing in Nashville, Tennessee, USA. CD4+ T cells were enriched by magnetic negative selection, after which naive cells were positively selected on CD45RA and the negative fraction was taken as the memory subset. Blood was collected by leukapheresis, and PBMCs were isolated by Ficoll-Histopaque density gradient centrifugation and then cryopreserved in liquid nitrogen vapor phase. Analytical flow cytometry was used to check the purity and quantity of every magnetically sorted T cell population. Each sorted fraction had its genomic DNA isolated and then quantified by UV absorbance on a Nanodrop 2000c. Turning to this clone: Its antigen is currently not known. No much larger clone exists at a distance of one base, and base qualities are not known.

Here V drops 6 bases and J drops 3 bases, and the junction holds 8 bases not matched to any gene. Reading from cysteine to phenylalanine, the CDR3 counts 14 amino acids. Left in the record is the CDR3 DNA by itself, 42 bases read in frame from the first base. From a lookup of the germline V gene, CDR1 and CDR2 are SQVTM and ANQGSEA. Points the paper makes about the study in general: About 5% of naive CD4, 3% to 3.5% of naive CD8, roughly 2.4% of memory CD4, and approximately 0.4% of memory CD8 clonotypes were shared across a few donors. Incomplete sequencing was indicated by rarefaction of sorted-subset datasets, despite the large sequencing depth. Compared with non-shared clonotypes, clonotypes shared by all four sorted-subset donors had higher generation probabilities. Naive subsets generally had larger estimated clonotype richness than memory subsets did. Pairwise subsampling indicated that sequencing depth was expected to affect the degree of clonotype sharing among donors. Sampling was limited to blood, and TCR repertoires in tissue likely differ from TCR repertoires in blood. Because the study included a small number of donors, the genetic and exposure-history diversity represented was limited.

The rearranged segments are TRBV29-1 and TRBJ2-1; TRBD1 matches 7 bases in the middle. This TCR came from a man aged 18 to 29 in good health. What was sequenced was memory CD4+ T cells sorted from blood. The cell subset or site label corresponds to: CD45RA-negative fraction. The CDR3 is CSVTQGTLYNEQFF. The bases read TGCAGCGTGACACAGGGGACCCTCTACAATGAGCAGTTCTTC.